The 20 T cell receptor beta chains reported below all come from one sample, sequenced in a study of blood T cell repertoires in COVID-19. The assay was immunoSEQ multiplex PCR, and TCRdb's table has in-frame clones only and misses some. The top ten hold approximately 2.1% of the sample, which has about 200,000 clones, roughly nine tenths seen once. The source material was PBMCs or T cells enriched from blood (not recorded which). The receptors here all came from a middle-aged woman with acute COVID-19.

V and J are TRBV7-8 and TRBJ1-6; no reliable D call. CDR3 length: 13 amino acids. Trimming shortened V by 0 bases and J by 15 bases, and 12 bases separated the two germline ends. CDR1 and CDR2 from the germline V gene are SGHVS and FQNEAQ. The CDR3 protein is CASSLARTALLHF. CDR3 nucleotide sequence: TGTGCCAGCAGCTTAGCGAGGACTGCGCTCCTCCACTTT.

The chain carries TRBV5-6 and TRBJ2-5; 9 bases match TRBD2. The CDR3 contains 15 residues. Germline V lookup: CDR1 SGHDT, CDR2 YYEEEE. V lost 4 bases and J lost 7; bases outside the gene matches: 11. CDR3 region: CASSPSSGTVGTQYF. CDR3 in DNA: TGTGCCAGCAGCCCCTCTAGCGGGACGGTCGGGACCCAGTACTTC.

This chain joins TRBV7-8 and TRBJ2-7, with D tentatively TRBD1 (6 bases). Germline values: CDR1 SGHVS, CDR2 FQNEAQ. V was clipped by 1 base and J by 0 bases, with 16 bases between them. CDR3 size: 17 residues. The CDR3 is CASSLDKQGRSSYEQYF. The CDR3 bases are TGTGCCAGCAGCTTAGACAAACAGGGCCGTAGCTCCTACGAGCAGTACTTC.

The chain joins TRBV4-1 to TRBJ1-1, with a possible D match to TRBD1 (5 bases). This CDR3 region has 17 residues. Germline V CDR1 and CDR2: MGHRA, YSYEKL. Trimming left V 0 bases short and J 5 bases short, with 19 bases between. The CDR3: CASSQEETEILGTEAFF. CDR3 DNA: TGCGCCAGCAGCCAAGAGGAGACAGAGATTTTGGGGACTGAAGCTTTCTTT.

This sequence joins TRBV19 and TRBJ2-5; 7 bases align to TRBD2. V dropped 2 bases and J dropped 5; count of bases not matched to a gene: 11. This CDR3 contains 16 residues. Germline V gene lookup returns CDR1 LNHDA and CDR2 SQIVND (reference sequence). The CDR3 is CASSISSGLGLETQYF. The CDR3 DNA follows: TGTGCCAGTAGTATATCATCCGGACTAGGTTTGGAGACCCAGTACTTC.

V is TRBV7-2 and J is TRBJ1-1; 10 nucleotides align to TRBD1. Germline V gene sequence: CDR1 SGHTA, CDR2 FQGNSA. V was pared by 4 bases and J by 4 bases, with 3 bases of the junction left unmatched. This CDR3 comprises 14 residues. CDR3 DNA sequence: TGTGCCAGCAGCTCGGACAGGGGGAGCACTGAAGCTTTCTTT. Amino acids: CASSSDRGSTEAFF. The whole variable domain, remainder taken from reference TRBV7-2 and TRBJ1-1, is GAGVSQSPSNKVTEKGKDVELRCDPISGHTALYWYRQSLGQGLEFLIYFQGNSAPDKSGLPSDRFSAERTGGSVSTLTIQRTQQEDSAVYLCASSSDRGSTEAFFGQGTRLTVV.

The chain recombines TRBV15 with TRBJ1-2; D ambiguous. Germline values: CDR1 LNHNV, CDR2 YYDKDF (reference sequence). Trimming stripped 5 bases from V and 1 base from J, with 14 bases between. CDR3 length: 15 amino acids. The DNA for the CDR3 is TGTGCCACCAGCCGAACGTGGGAGAGTAACTATGGCTACACCTTC. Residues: CATSRTWESNYGYTF.

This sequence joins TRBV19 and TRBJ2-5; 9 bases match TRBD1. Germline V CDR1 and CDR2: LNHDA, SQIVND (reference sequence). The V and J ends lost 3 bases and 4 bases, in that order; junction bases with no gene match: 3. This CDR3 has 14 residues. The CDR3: CASSITGGLETQYF. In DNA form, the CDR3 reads TGTGCCAGTAGTATCACAGGGGGCCTAGAGACCCAGTACTTC.

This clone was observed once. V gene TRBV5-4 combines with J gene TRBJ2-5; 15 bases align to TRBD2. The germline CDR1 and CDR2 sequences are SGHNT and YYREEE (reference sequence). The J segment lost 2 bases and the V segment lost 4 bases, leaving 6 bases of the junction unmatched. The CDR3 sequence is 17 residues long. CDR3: CASSVGLAGGPQETQYF. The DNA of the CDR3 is TGTGCCAGCAGCGTGGGACTAGCGGGGGGACCTCAAGAGACCCAGTACTTC.

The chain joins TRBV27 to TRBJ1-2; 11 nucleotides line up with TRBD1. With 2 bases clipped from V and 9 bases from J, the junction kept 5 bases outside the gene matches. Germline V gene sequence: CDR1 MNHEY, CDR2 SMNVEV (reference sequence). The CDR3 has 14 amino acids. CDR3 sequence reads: CASSLAGTGGSYTF. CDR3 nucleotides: TGTGCCAGCAGTTTAGCCGGGACAGGGGGAAGCTACACCTTC.

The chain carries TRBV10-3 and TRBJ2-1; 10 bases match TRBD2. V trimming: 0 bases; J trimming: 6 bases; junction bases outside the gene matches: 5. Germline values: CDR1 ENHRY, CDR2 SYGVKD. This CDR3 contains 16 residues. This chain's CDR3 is CAISESIAGGTNEQFF. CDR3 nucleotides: TGTGCCATCAGTGAGTCAATAGCGGGGGGAACCAATGAGCAGTTCTTC.

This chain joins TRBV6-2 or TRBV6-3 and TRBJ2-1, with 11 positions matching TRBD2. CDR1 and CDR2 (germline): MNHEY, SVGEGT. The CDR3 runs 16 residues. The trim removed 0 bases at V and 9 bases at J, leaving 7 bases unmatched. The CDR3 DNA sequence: TGTGCCAGCAGTTACTCAAGCCTAGCGGGGGGAGGTGAGCAGTTCTTC. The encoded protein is CASSYSSLAGGGEQFF.

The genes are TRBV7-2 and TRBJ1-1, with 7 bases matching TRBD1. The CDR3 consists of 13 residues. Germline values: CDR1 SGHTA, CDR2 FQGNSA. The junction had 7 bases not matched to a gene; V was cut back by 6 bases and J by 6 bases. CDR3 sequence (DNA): TGTGCCAGCAGGGTTGGTCAGGGGGCTGAAGCTTTCTTT. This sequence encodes CASRVGQGAEAFF. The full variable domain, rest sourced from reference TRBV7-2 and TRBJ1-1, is GAGVSQSPSNKVTEKGKDVELRCDPISGHTALYWYRQSLGQGLEFLIYFQGNSAPDKSGLPSDRFSAERTGGSVSTLTIQRTQQEDSAVYLCASRVGQGAEAFFGQGTRLTVV.

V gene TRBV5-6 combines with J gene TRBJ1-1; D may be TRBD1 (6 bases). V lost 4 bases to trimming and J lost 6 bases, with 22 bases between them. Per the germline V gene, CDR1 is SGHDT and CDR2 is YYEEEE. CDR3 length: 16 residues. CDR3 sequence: CASSLLVPQGFSEAFF. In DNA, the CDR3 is TGTGCCAGCAGCCTCCTCGTGCCACAGGGTTTCTCTGAAGCTTTCTTT.

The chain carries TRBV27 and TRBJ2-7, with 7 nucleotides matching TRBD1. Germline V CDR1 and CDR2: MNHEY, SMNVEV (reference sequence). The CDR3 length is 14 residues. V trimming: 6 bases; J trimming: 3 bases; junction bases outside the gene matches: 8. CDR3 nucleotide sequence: TGTGCCAGCAGGACACAGGGGACCTTCTACGAGCAGTACTTC. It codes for CASRTQGTFYEQYF.

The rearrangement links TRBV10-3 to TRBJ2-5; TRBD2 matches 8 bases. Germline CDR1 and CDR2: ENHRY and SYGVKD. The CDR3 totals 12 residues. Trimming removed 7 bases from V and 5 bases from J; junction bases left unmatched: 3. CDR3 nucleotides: TGTGCCATCATGGCGGGGGGCGAGACCCAGTACTTC. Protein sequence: CAIMAGGETQYF.

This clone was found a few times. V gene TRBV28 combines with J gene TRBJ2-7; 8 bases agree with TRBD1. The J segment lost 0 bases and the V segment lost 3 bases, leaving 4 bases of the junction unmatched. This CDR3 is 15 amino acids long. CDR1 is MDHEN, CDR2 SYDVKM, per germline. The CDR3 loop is CASSFQGANSYEQYF. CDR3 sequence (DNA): TGTGCCAGCAGTTTTCAGGGGGCCAACTCCTACGAGCAGTACTTC.

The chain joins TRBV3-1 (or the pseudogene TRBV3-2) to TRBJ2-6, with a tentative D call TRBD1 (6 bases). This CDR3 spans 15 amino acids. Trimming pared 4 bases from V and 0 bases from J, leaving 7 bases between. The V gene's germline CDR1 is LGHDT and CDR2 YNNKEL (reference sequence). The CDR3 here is CASSPTGSGANVLTF. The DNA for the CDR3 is TGTGCCAGCAGCCCGACAGGCTCTGGGGCCAACGTCCTGACTTTC.

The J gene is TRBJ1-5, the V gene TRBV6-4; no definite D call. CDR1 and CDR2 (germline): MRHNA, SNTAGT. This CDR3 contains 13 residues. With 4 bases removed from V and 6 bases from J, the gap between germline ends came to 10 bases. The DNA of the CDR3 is TGTGCCAGCAGTGTAGCCGGCGGTCAGCCCCAGCATTTT. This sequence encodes CASSVAGGQPQHF.

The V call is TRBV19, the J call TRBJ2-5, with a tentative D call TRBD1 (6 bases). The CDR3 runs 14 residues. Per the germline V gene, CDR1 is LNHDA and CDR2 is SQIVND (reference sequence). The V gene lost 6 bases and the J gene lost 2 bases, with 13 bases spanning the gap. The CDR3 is CASSLRDTQETQYF. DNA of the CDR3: TGTGCCAGTAGCTTACGGGACACGCAAGAGACCCAGTACTTC. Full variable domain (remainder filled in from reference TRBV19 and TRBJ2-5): DGGITQSPKYLFRKEGQNVTLSCEQNLNHDAMYWYRQDPGQGLRLIYYSQIVNDFQKGDIAEGYSVSREKKESFPLTVTSAQKNPTAFYLCASSLRDTQETQYFGPGTRLLVL.